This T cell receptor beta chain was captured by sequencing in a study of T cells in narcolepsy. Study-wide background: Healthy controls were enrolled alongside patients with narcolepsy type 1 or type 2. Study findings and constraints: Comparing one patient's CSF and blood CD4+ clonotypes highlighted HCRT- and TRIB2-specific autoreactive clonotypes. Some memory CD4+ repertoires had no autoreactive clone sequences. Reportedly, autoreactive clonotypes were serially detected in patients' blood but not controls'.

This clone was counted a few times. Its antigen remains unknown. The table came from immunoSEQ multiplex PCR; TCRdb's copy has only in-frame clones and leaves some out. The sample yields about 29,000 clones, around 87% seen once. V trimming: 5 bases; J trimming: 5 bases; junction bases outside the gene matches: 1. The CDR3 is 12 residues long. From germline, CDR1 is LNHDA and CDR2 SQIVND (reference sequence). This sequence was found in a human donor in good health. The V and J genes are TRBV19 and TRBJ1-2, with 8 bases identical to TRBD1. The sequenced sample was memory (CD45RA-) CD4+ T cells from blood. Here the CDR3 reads CASSRTGYGYTF. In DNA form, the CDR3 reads TGTGCCAGTAGTCGGACAGGGTATGGCTACACCTTC. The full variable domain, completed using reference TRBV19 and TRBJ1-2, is DGGITQSPKYLFRKEGQNVTLSCEQNLNHDAMYWYRQDPGQGLRLIYYSQIVNDFQKGDIAEGYSVSREKKESFPLTVTSAQKNPTAFYLCASSRTGYGYTFGSGTRLTVV.